A selection of T cell receptor delta chains follows, all from one sample in a study of Vδ1+ human thymocytes. TCRdb reanalyzed the multiplex PCR reads using CATT. This sample yields over 65,000 delta-chain clones, of which 30% to 40% are seen a single time; about 0.24% belongs to the top ten. The specimen was Vdelta1+ gamma-delta thymocytes from the thymus. These receptors came from a boy under three years old who had congenital heart surgery. The CDR3 runs from the conserved cysteine through the conserved F or W. D genes are given only for firm matches. Where a row states a size, it is once, few, many or the class of an expanded clone; other rows omit it.

V,D,J,size,CDR3,DNA
TRDV1,NA,TRDJ1,few,CALGRTYTDKLIF,TGTGCTCTTGGAAGAACCTACACCGATAAACTCATCTTT
TRDV1,TRDD3,TRDJ1,NA,CALGETFNYPYWGIPPYTDKLIF,TGTGCTCTTGGGGAAACTTTTAATTATCCTTACTGGGGGATACCTCCGTACACCGATAAACTCATCTTT
TRDV1,TRDD3,TRDJ1,NA,CALGERAPATGGPYTDKLIF,TGTGCTCTTGGGGAAAGGGCCCCCGCAACTGGGGGACCCTACACCGATAAACTCATCTTT
TRDV1,TRDD3,TRDJ1,NA,CALGELPLPPPYWGRARIKLIF,TGTGCTCTTGGGGAACTCCCCCTTCCGCCACCATACTGGGGGAGAGCCAGAATAAAGCTCATCTTT
TRDV1,NA,TRDJ1,NA,CALGDQTASYASGGYTDKLIF,TGTGCTCTTGGGGACCAAACCGCTTCCTACGCCTCTGGGGGATACACCGATAAACTCATCTTT
TRDV1,NA,TRDJ1,NA,CALGERTLSRTNLDKLIF,TGTGCTCTTGGGGAACGAACCCTATCCCGTACTAATCTCGATAAACTCATCTTT
TRDV1,TRDD2,TRDJ1,few,CALGDPLFLSLWDVRHVTDKLIF,TGTGCTCTTGGGGACCCCCTCTTCCTATCTCTGTGGGATGTCCGCCATGTCACCGATAAACTCATCTTT
TRDV2,NA,TRDJ1,NA,CACPGWDTDKLIF,TGTGCCTGTCCCGGCTGGGACACCGATAAACTCATCTTT
TRDV1,TRDD3,TRDJ1,few,CALGEAFPKLGDILYTDKLIF,TGTGCTCTTGGGGAGGCCTTCCCAAAACTGGGGGATATACTGTACACCGATAAACTCATCTTT
TRDV1,TRDD3,TRDJ1,few,CALGFPKGPYWGIRTDKLIF,TGTGCTCTTGGGTTCCCTAAGGGGCCCTACTGGGGGATACGCACCGATAAACTCATCTTT